This TCR beta chain was sequenced during a study of blood T cell repertoires in COVID-19. CDR3 size: 13 residues. Trimming cost V 4 bases and J 4 bases; bases outside gene matches: 3. Germline V gene sequence: CDR1 SGHKS, CDR2 YYEKEE (reference sequence). Using immunoSEQ multiplex PCR, the repertoire was profiled, and TCRdb retains in-frame clones only, with some absent. The table shows approximately 240,000 clones, with roughly four fifths occurring only once. This clone was detected only once. The sequencing input was peripheral blood. This chain connects TRBV5-5 to TRBJ2-5; TRBD1 aligns across 8 bases. The receptor comes from a woman aged 60-70 years with acute or convalescent COVID-19. CDR3 loop: CASSKTGGETQYF. For the CDR3, the DNA is TGTGCCAGCAGCAAAACAGGGGGAGAGACCCAGTACTTC.